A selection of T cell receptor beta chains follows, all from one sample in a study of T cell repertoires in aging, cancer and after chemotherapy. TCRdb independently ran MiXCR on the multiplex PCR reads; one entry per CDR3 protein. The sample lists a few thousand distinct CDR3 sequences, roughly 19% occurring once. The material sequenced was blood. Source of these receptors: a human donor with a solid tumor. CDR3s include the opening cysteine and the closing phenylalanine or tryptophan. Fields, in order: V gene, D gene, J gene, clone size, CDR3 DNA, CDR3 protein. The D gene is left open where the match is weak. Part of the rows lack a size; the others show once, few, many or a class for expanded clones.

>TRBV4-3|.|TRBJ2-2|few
TGCGCCAGCAGCCAAGGAGGGGGGGCGGTCGGGGAGCTGTTTTTT
CASSQGGGAVGELFF
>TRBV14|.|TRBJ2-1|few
TGTGCCAGCAGCCCAACAGATAATGAGCAGTTCTTC
CASSPTDNEQFF
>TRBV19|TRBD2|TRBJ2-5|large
TGTGCCAGTAGTACCACTAGCGGGAGACTTTCAGAGACCCAGTACTTC
CASSTTSGRLSETQYF
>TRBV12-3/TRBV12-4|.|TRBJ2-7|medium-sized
TGTGCCAGCAGTTTAGGGGAGGGGGCTTCGGACGAGCAGTACTTC
CASSLGEGASDEQYF
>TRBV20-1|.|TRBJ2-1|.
TGCAGTGCTAGAGATTTCAGGCAGGGTTTCTACAATGAGCAGTTCTTC
CSARDFRQGFYNEQFF
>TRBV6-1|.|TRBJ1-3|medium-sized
TGTGCCAGCAGGGGGGGTACAGGGACTGGGACCATATATTTT
CASRGGTGTGTIYF
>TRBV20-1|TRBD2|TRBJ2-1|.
TGCAGTGCTAAACTCCTTTCTAGCGGGAGTTGGAATGAGCAGTTCTTC
CSAKLLSSGSWNEQFF
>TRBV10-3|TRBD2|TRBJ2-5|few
TGTGCCATCAGTGATGTAACTAGCGGGAGACAGGAGACCCAGTACTTC
CAISDVTSGRQETQYF
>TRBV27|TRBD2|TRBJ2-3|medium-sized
TGTGCCAGCAGTTCTAGACTAGCGGGGAGTCACGCAGATACGCAGTATTTT
CASSSRLAGSHADTQYF
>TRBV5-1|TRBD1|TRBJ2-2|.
TGCGCCAGCAGCTTAACAGGGGGCGCGAACACCGGGGAGCTGTTTTTT
CASSLTGGANTGELFF
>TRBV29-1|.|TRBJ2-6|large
TGCAGCGTTGATGAGAGCTCTGGGGCCAACGTCCTGACTTTC
CSVDESSGANVLTF
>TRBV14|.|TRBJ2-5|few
TGTGCCAGCAGCCAAGACAGGATTTTGGGGGAGACCCAGTACTTC
CASSQDRILGETQYF
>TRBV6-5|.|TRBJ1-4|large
TGTGCCAGCAGTTACTCGGGGGCTAATGAAAAACTGTTTTTT
CASSYSGANEKLFF
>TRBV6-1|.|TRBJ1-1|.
TGTGCCAGCAGTGAAGCCCGGGGGGGGGCGAGGAAGAGGAACACTGAAGCTTTCTTT
CASSEARGGARKRNTEAFF
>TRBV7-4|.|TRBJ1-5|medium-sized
TGTGCCAGCAGCTCGGGGGTTGGGGACGGTAATCAGCCCCAGCATTTT
CASSSGVGDGNQPQHF
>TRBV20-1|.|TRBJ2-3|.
TGCAGTGCTAGAGATCTCCAGGGAACAGATACGCAGTATTTT
CSARDLQGTDTQYF
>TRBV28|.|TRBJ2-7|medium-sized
TGTGCCAGCAGTAGGCAGAATTCCTACGAGCAGTACTTC
CASSRQNSYEQYF
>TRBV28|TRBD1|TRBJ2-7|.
TGTGCCAGCAGTTCCGGGACAGGGACCGAGCAGTACTTC
CASSSGTGTEQYF
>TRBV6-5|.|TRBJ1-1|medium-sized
TGTGCCAGCAGTTACCGCCAGGGCCACATTGAAGCTTTCTTT
CASSYRQGHIEAFF
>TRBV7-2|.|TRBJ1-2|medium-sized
TGTGCCAGCAGCTCCCTTAGGGGCGGGGGCGGCTACACCTTC
CASSSLRGGGGYTF
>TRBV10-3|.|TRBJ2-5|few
TGTGCCATCAGTGGAGCAGAATCATTCATAGAGACCCAGTACTTC
CAISGAESFIETQYF
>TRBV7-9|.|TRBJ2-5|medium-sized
TGTGCCAGCAGCTACTCAGGGGAGGAGACCCAGTACTTC
CASSYSGEETQYF
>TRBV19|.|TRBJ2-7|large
TGTGCCAGTAGTATAGGCGGACAGAGCTACGAGCAGTACTTC
CASSIGGQSYEQYF
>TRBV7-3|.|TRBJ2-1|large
TGTGCCAGCAGCCGGGAAGGGACCCTAAGCAATGAGCAGTTCTTC
CASSREGTLSNEQFF
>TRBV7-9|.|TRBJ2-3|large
TGTGCCAGCAGCCGCCCCACAGGGTCAGATACGCAGTATTTT
CASSRPTGSDTQYF
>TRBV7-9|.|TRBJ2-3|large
TGTGCCAGCAGCTCGAATTCTGCAGATACGCAGTATTTT
CASSSNSADTQYF
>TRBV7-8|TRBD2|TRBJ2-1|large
TGTGCCAGCAGCTTTCAGGTAGCGGGAGGGCCACATTACAATGAGCAGTTCTTC
CASSFQVAGGPHYNEQFF
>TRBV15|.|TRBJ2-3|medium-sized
TGTGCCACCAGTTCTTCCCTTGATACGCAGTATTTT
CATSSSLDTQYF
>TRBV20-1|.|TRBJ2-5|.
TGCAGTGCTATTCGGCCCCAAGAGACCCAGTACTTC
CSAIRPQETQYF
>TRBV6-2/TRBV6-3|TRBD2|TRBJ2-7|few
TGTGCCAGCAGTTGGACTAGCGGTCGCTCCTACGAGCAGTACTTC
CASSWTSGRSYEQYF
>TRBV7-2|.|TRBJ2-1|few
TGTGCCAGCAGCCTCCACGTCTTGGGGGGCCAAAATGAGCAGTTCTTC
CASSLHVLGGQNEQFF
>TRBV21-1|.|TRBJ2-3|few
TGTGCCAGCAGCAAAGCCCCGACACGCTGGAGCACAGATACGCAGTATTTT
CASSKAPTRWSTDTQYF
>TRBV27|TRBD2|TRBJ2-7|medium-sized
TGTGCCAGCAGTTTCCGTCGGACGGGGGGGGGACCCTACGAGCAGTACTTC
CASSFRRTGGGPYEQYF
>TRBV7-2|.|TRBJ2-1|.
TGCGCCAGCAGCCAAGAGGGGAGTGGCTCCTACAATGAGCAGTTCTTC
CASSQEGSGSYNEQFF
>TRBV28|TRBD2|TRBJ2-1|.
TGTGCCAGCAGTTTAGAGGGACTAGCGCCCTACAATGAGCAGTTCTTC
CASSLEGLAPYNEQFF
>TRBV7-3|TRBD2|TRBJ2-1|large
TGTGCCAGCAGCTCCCCCCCCGGGCGGGAGAGGAATGAGCAGTTCTTC
CASSSPPGRERNEQFF
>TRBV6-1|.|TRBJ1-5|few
TGTGCCAGCATGGGGGATCAGCCCCAGCATTTT
CASMGDQPQHF
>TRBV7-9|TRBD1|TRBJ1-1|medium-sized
TGTGCCAGCAGCTCCGGAACAGGGGGATCGAACACTGAAGCTTTCTTT
CASSSGTGGSNTEAFF
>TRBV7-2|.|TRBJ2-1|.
TGTGCCAGCAGCTTAGATAGATCACATGAGCAGTTCTTC
CASSLDRSHEQFF
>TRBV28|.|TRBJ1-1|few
TGTGCCAGCAGTTTATTACAGGTGAACACTGAAGCTTTCTTT
CASSLLQVNTEAFF
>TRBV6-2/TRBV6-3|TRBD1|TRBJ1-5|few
TGTGCCAGCAGTTTACGACAGGGAGATCAGCCCCAGCATTTT
CASSLRQGDQPQHF
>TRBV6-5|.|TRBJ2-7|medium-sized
TGTGCCAGCAGTCAAAACTACGAGCAGTACTTC
CASSQNYEQYF
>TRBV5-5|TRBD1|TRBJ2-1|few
TGTGCCAGCAGCTTGGGACAGGGGACCTACAATGAGCAGTTCTTC
CASSLGQGTYNEQFF
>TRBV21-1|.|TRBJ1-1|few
TGTGCCAGCAGCAAAGGGGGGACAGGTTTGAACACTGAAGCTTTCTTT
CASSKGGTGLNTEAFF
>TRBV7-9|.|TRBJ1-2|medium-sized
TGTGCCAGCAGCTTAGATCCGGGACCCCGGGACTACACCTTC
CASSLDPGPRDYTF
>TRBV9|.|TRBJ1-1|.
TGTGCCAGCAGCTCACAGGGTGCCACTGAAGCTTTCTTT
CASSSQGATEAFF
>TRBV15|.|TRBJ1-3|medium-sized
TGTGCCACCAGCAGAGATATGAGCCGGGGGTTAGGAAACACCATATATTTT
CATSRDMSRGLGNTIYF
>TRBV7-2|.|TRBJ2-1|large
TGTGCCAGCAGCTTAGAAAGTAGCGTGGGAAATGAGCAGTTCTTC
CASSLESSVGNEQFF
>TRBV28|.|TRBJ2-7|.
TGTGCCAGCAGTTTATCCTTTCAGTACGAGCAGTACTTC
CASSLSFQYEQYF
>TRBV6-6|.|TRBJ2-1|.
TGTGCCAGCAGTCCCCGGGACTCTTACAATGAGCAGTTCTTC
CASSPRDSYNEQFF
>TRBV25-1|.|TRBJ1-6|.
TGTGCCAGCAGGGACAGCCTAAATTCACCCCTCCACTTT
CASRDSLNSPLHF
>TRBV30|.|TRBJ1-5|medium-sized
TGTGCCTGGAGTGGGGCCGGGACAACCTATGACAATCAGCCCCAGCATTTT
CAWSGAGTTYDNQPQHF